These 20 T cell receptor beta chains came from one sample sequenced in a study of blood T cell repertoires in COVID-19. Clones were sequenced by immunoSEQ multiplex PCR, and TCRdb holds only the in-frame ones, with some missing. The data hold hundreds of thousands of clones, with around 85% observed a single time. The sample taken for sequencing was peripheral blood. Source of these receptors: a man over 45 with active or convalescent COVID-19.

The rearrangement uses TRBV5-1 and TRBJ2-2, with 8 bases lining up with TRBD2. The J segment lost 5 bases and the V segment lost 7 bases, leaving 7 bases of the junction unmatched. The germline V gene has CDR1 SGHRS and CDR2 YFSETQ. The CDR3 length is 14 residues. The CDR3 reads CASAVAGSTGELFF. The CDR3 coding sequence is TGCGCCAGCGCGGTAGCGGGAAGTACCGGGGAGCTGTTTTTT.

V is TRBV18 and J is TRBJ1-4; no firm D call. Trimming removed 4 bases from V and 7 bases from J, with 13 bases in between. The CDR3 is 14 amino acids. Germline CDR1 is KGHSH and CDR2 is LQKENI. CDR3 sequence reads: CASSQNIESEKLFF. DNA for the CDR3: TGTGCCAGCTCACAGAACATCGAATCTGAAAAACTGTTTTTT.

J is TRBJ1-5 and V is TRBV30; TRBD1 aligns across 9 bases. V shed 0 bases and J 6 bases; nucleotides not matched to a gene: 6. Germline assignment: CDR1 GTSNPN and CDR2 SVGIG (reference sequence). This CDR3 has 15 amino acids. The CDR3 coding sequence is TGTGCCTGGAGTGTAGGGGGACAGGGAGGTCAGCCCCAGCATTTT. This translates into CAWSVGGQGGQPQHF.

The V and J genes are TRBV2 and TRBJ1-4; 11 nucleotides line up with TRBD1. V was clipped by 8 bases and J by 8 bases; unmatched bases: 4. The CDR3 loop spans 13 amino acids. Looked up from germline, CDR1 is SNHLY and CDR2 is FYNNEI. CDR3 region: CASRGQGGEKLFF. In DNA form, the CDR3 reads TGTGCCAGCCGGGGACAGGGGGGAGAAAAACTGTTTTTT. Filled out from reference TRBV2 and TRBJ1-4, the complete variable domain reads EPEVTQTPSHQVTQMGQEVILRCVPISNHLYFYWYRQILGQKVEFLVSFYNNEISEKSEIFDDQFSVERPDGSNFTLKIRSTKLEDSAMYFCASRGQGGEKLFFGSGTQLSVL.

V usage is TRBV7-3 and J usage is TRBJ2-2, with D perhaps matching TRBD2 (6 bases). This CDR3 region has 16 residues. Germline V gives CDR1 SGHTA, CDR2 FQGTGA. V was trimmed by 0 bases and J by 0 bases, leaving 8 bases between them. Here the CDR3 reads CASSLTGGSNTGELFF. CDR3 nucleotides: TGTGCCAGCAGCTTAACGGGGGGATCGAACACCGGGGAGCTGTTTTTT.

The CDR3 loop reads CASSLRAGRGRTGELFF. DNA of the CDR3: TGTGCCAGCAGCTTAAGGGCGGGTCGGGGAAGGACCGGGGAGCTGTTTTTT. This rearrangement joins TRBV7-2 to TRBJ2-2, with a weak D call TRBD2 (5 bases). Trimming shortened V by 2 bases and J by 5 bases, and 18 bases separated the two germline ends. This CDR3 region has 17 residues. CDR1 is SGHTA, CDR2 FQGNSA, per germline.

This chain uses TRBV2 with TRBJ1-1, with D possibly being TRBD1 (5 bases). This CDR3 contains 13 residues. CDR1 is SNHLY, CDR2 FYNNEI, per germline. V lost 4 bases, J lost 3 bases, and 9 bases lay in between. In DNA form, the CDR3 reads TGTGCCAGCAGTGCCAGGGATGACACTGAAGCTTTCTTT. This translates into CASSARDDTEAFF.

The chain uses TRBV5-6 and TRBJ2-7; 11 bases are shared with TRBD2. V was pared by 4 bases and J by 0 bases, with 6 bases of the junction left unmatched. Germline CDR1 and CDR2: SGHDT and YYEEEE. The CDR3 length is 16 residues. The CDR3 sequence: CASSKGLAGSSYEQYF. CDR3 coding DNA: TGTGCCAGCAGCAAAGGACTAGCGGGTAGCTCCTACGAGCAGTACTTC. Variable domain in full (rest from reference TRBV5-6 and TRBJ2-7): DAGVTQSPTHLIKTRGQQVTLRCSPKSGHDTVSWYQQALGQGPQFIFQYYEEEERQRGNFPDRFSGHQFPNYSSELNVNALLLGDSALYLCASSKGLAGSSYEQYFGPGTRLTVT.

The chain is built from TRBV5-4 and TRBJ2-2, with 10 bases lining up with TRBD2. The J segment lost 3 bases and the V segment lost 5 bases, leaving 4 bases of the junction unmatched. The germline CDR1 and CDR2 sequences are SGHNT and YYREEE (reference sequence). The CDR3 has 15 amino acids. The CDR3 nucleotides are TGTGCCAGCAGGCTAGCGGGAGACGACACCGGGGAGCTGTTTTTT. Protein product: CASRLAGDDTGELFF.

The sample holds one count of this clone. The V gene is TRBV12-3 or TRBV12-4, the J gene TRBJ1-4; a possible D gene is TRBD1 (6 bases). There are 13 residues in the CDR3. The V end was cut by 8 bases, the J end by 7 bases, with 14 bases between. As DNA, the CDR3 is TGTGCCAGCGCCAGGGGCCCTTCTGAAAAACTGTTTTTT. As protein: CASARGPSEKLFF.

The chain joins TRBV12-5 to TRBJ2-1; 10 bases map to TRBD2. V lost 5 bases, J lost 10 bases, and 11 bases stayed unmatched. CDR1 and CDR2 (germline): LGHNT, FRNRAP. The CDR3 extends over 15 amino acids. CDR3 sequence reads: CASGETGLASGEQFF. In DNA, the CDR3 is TGTGCTAGTGGTGAAACGGGACTAGCGAGTGGGGAGCAGTTCTTC.

This clone was observed a single time. The chain recombines TRBV2 with TRBJ1-2; D not resolved. In germline, CDR1 is SNHLY, CDR2 FYNNEI. The CDR3 extends over 13 amino acids. With 3 bases removed from V and 8 bases from J, the gap between germline ends came to 13 bases. CDR3 in amino acids: CASSEALLEGYTF. In DNA form, the CDR3 reads TGTGCCAGCAGTGAGGCCCTCCTGGAGGGCTACACCTTC.

CDR3: CASTKLGTGNRTGTQYF. In DNA, the CDR3 is TGCGCCAGCACCAAATTAGGGACAGGCAACCGCACGGGTACGCAGTATTTT. The genes are TRBV5-1 and TRBJ2-3; 8 nucleotides match TRBD1. Germline V CDR1 and CDR2: SGHRS, YFSETQ. This CDR3 has 17 amino acids. J gave up 8 bases and V 6 bases, and 20 bases lay outside the gene matches.

The chain links TRBV19 to TRBJ2-1, with D tentatively TRBD1 (6 bases). V was clipped by 10 bases and J by 3 bases, with 13 bases between them. Germline loops: CDR1 LNHDA, CDR2 SQIVND (reference sequence). The CDR3 extends over 13 amino acids. In nucleotides, the CDR3 is TGTGCCACCCAACAGGGCTACTACAATGAGCAGTTCTTC. Protein sequence: CATQQGYYNEQFF.

This clone has only a few counts. V and J are TRBV19 and TRBJ2-7; TRBD1 matches 9 bases. The CDR3 has 15 residues. Germline lookup yields CDR1 LNHDA and CDR2 SQIVND (reference sequence). With V trimmed by 3 bases and J by 6 bases, 9 bases remained unmatched. The CDR3 sequence is CASSMDGTGSSEQYF. The DNA of the CDR3 is TGTGCCAGTAGTATGGACGGGACAGGGTCCAGCGAGCAGTACTTC.

The chain combines TRBV19 with TRBJ1-2; the D gene is possibly TRBD1 (5 bases). The CDR3 sequence is 12 residues long. Trimming cost V 7 bases and J 2 bases, with 8 bases left between them. Per the germline V gene, CDR1 is LNHDA and CDR2 is SQIVND (reference sequence). CDR3: CASKAGNYGYTF. DNA of the CDR3: TGTGCCAGTAAGGCAGGGAACTATGGCTACACCTTC. Filled out from reference TRBV19 and TRBJ1-2, the complete variable domain reads DGGITQSPKYLFRKEGQNVTLSCEQNLNHDAMYWYRQDPGQGLRLIYYSQIVNDFQKGDIAEGYSVSREKKESFPLTVTSAQKNPTAFYLCASKAGNYGYTFGSGTRLTVV.

The chain employs TRBV27 and TRBJ2-2; TRBD1 is a possible D gene (5 bases). The CDR3 runs 17 residues. Trimming shortened V by 6 bases and J by 4 bases, and 21 bases separated the two germline ends. Per germline, CDR1 MNHEY and CDR2 SMNVEV (reference sequence). CDR3 amino acids: CASRGLARQSSTGELFF. CDR3 in DNA: TGTGCCAGCAGGGGGCTCGCTAGACAGAGCAGCACCGGGGAGCTGTTTTTT.

The CDR3 is CASSHQGRADTQYF. CDR3 nucleotide sequence: TGTGCCAGCAGCCATCAGGGTAGGGCAGATACGCAGTATTTT. This chain joins TRBV5-6 and TRBJ2-3, with a weak D call TRBD1 (5 bases). Trimming removed 4 bases from V and 4 bases from J, with 13 bases in between. The germline gives CDR1 SGHDT, CDR2 YYEEEE. CDR3 size: 14 residues.

This chain's CDR3 is CASSFVAGEYKDTQYF. The CDR3 region has the DNA TGCGCCAGCAGCTTTGTAGCGGGAGAGTATAAAGATACGCAGTATTTT. The J gene is TRBJ2-3, the V gene TRBV5-1; TRBD2 aligns across 9 bases. The V gene's germline CDR1 is SGHRS and CDR2 YFSETQ. V gave up 2 bases and J gave up 5 bases; unmatched junction bases: 9. CDR3 size: 16 residues. Full variable domain (outside the CDR3, taken from reference TRBV5-1 and TRBJ2-3): KAGVTQTPRYLIKTRGQQVTLSCSPISGHRSVSWYQQTPGQGLQFLFEYFSETQRNKGNFPGRFSGRQFSNSRSEMNVSTLELGDSALYLCASSFVAGEYKDTQYFGPGTRLTVL.

The rearrangement links TRBV7-3 to TRBJ2-3, with D possibly being TRBD2 (6 bases). V was cut by 0 bases and J by 10 bases, with 14 bases left in between. Germline V gene data show CDR1 as SGHTA and CDR2 as FQGTGA. The CDR3 consists of 14 residues. CDR3 loop: CASSLTHSSEAQYF. CDR3 sequence (DNA): TGTGCCAGCAGCTTAACGCATTCTAGCGAGGCGCAGTATTTT.